What follows describes a single T cell receptor (beta chain). The data stem from a study of T cell changes during pregnancy in multiple sclerosis. The table came from immunoSEQ multiplex PCR; TCRdb's copy has only in-frame clones and leaves some out. Of about 100,000 clones listed, almost 95% are singletons. Deletions cut 2 bases from V and 2 bases from J, with 10 bases between. Germline CDR1 LGHNA, CDR2 YNFKEQ. The CDR3 is 15 residues long. The sequencing here drew on peripheral blood, taken in the first trimester of pregnancy. The gene calls are TRBV4-2 and TRBJ2-1; D is possibly TRBD1 (6 bases). The sequence came from a female donor with multiple sclerosis, enrolled in a pregnancy study. The CDR3 nucleotides read TGTGCCAGCAGCCAAAGACAGGAGGCCTACAATGAGCAGTTCTTC. As protein: CASSQRQEAYNEQFF.